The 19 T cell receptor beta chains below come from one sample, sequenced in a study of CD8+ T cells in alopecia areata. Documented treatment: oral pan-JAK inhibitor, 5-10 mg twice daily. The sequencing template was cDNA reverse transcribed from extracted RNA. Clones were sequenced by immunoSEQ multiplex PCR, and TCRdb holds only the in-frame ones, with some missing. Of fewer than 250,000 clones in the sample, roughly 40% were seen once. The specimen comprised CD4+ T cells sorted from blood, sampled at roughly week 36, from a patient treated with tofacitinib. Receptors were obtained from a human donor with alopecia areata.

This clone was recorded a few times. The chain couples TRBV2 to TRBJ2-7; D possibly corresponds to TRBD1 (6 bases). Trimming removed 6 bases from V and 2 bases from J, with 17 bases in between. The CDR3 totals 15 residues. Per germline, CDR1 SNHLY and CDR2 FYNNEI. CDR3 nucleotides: TGTGCCAGCAGCACCCTACAGGGTTATACCTACGAGCAGTACTTC. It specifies CASSTLQGYTYEQYF.

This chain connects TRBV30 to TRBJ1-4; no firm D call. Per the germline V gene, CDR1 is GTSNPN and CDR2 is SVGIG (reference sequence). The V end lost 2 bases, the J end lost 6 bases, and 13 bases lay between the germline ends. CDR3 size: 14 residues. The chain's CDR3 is CAWSNGPGDEKLFF. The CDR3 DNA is TGTGCCTGGAGTAACGGGCCCGGGGATGAAAAACTGTTTTTT.

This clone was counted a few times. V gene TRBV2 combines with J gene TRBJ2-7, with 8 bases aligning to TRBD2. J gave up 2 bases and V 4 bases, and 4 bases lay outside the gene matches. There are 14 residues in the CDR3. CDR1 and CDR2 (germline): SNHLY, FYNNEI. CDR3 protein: CASSGTGGPYEQYF. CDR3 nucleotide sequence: TGTGCCAGCAGTGGTACGGGAGGGCCCTACGAGCAGTACTTC. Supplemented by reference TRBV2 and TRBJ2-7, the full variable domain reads EPEVTQTPSHQVTQMGQEVILRCVPISNHLYFYWYRQILGQKVEFLVSFYNNEISEKSEIFDDQFSVERPDGSNFTLKIRSTKLEDSAMYFCASSGTGGPYEQYFGPGTRLTVT.

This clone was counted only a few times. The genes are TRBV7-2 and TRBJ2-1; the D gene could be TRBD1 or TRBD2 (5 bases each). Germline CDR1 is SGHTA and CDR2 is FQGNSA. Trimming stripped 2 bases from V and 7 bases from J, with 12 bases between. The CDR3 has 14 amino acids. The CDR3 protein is CASSLPGTPNEQFF. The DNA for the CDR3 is TGTGCCAGCAGCTTACCCGGGACGCCGAATGAGCAGTTCTTC.

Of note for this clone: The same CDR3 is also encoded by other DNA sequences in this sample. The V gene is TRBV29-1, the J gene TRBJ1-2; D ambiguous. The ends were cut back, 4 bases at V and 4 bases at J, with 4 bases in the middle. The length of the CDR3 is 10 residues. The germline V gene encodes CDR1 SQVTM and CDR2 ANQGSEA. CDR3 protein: CSVGGYGYTF. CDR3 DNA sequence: TGCAGCGTTGGTGGCTATGGCTACACCTTC.

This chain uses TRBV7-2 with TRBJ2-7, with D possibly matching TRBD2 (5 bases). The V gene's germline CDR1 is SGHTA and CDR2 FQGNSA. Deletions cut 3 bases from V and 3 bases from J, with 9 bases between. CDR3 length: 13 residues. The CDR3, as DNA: TGTGCCAGCAGCTTGACTACTGACTACGAGCAGTACTTC. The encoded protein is CASSLTTDYEQYF.

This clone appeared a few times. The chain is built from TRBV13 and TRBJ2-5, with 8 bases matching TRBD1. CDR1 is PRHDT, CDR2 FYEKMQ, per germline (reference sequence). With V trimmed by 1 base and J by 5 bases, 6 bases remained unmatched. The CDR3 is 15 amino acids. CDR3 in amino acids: CASSLDPGGAETQYF. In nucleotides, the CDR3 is TGTGCCAGCAGCTTAGATCCAGGGGGCGCGGAGACCCAGTACTTC.

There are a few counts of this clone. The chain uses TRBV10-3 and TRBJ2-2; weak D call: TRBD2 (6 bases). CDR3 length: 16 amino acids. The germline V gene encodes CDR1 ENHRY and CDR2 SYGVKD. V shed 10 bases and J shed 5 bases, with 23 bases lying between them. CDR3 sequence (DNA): TGTGCCAGCAGCCGCGGGCTCAGCGGAGGGACCGGGGAGCTGTTTTTT. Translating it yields CASSRGLSGGTGELFF.

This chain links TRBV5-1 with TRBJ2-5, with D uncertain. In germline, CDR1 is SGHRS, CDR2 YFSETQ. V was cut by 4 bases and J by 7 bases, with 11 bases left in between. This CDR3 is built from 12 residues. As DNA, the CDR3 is TGCGCCAGCAGCATGCTCGATGGGACCCAGTACTTC. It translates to CASSMLDGTQYF.

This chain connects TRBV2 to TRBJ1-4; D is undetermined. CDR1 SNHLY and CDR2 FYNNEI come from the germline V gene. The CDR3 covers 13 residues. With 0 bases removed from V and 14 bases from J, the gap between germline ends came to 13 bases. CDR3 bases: TGTGCCAGCAGTGAAGCGGGGTTGGGTAGCCTGTTTTTT. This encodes CASSEAGLGSLFF.

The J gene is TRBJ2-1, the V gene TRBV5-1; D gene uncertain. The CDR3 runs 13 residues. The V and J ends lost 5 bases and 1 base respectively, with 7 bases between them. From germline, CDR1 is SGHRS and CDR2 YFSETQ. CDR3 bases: TGCGCCAGCAGGCCGGTGTCCTACAATGAGCAGTTCTTC. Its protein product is CASRPVSYNEQFF.

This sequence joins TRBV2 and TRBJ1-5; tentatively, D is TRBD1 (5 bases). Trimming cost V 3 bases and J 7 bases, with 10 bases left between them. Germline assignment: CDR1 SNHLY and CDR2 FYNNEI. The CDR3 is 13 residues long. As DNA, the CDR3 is TGTGCCAGCAGTGATCCGCCAGGGCAGCCCCAGCATTTT. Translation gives CASSDPPGQPQHF.

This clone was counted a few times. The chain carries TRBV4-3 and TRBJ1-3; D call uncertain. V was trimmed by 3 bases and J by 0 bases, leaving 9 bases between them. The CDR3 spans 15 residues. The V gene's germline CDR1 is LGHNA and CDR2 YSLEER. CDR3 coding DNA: TGCGCCAGCAGCCACAAGGGCGCCTCTGGAAACACCATATATTTT. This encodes CASSHKGASGNTIYF.

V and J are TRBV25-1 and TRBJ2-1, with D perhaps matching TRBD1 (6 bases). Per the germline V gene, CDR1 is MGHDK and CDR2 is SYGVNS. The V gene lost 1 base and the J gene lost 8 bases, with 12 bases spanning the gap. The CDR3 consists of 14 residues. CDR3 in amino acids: CASSEWQGYDEQFF. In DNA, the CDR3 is TGTGCCAGCAGTGAATGGCAGGGGTACGATGAGCAGTTCTTC.

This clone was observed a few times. The CDR3 DNA follows: TGTGCCATCCTAGCTTCGGGAGAGAGGGGTACGCAGTATTTT. As protein: CAILASGERGTQYF. This chain links TRBV10-3 with TRBJ2-3; TRBD2 is a possible D gene (6 bases). This CDR3 spans 14 amino acids. Trimming took off 8 bases at V and 8 bases at J, with 20 bases between the two ends. CDR1 ENHRY and CDR2 SYGVKD come from the germline V gene.

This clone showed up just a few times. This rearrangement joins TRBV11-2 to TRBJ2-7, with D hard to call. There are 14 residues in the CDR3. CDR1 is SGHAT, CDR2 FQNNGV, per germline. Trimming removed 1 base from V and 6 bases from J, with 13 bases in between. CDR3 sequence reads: CASSLGRVTSEQYF. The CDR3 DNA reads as TGTGCCAGCAGCTTAGGTAGGGTGACGTCCGAGCAGTACTTC. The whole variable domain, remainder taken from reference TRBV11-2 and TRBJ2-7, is EAGVAQSPRYKIIEKRQSVAFWCNPISGHATLYWYQQILGQGPKLLIQFQNNGVVDDSQLPKDRFSAERLKGVDSTLKIQPAKLEDSAVYLCASSLGRVTSEQYFGPGTRLTVT.

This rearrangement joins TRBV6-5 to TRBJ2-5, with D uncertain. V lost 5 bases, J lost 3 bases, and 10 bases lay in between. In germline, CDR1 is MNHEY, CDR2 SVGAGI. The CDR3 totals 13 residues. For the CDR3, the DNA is TGTGCCAGCAGTGAAGCCAAGGAAGAGACCCAGTACTTC. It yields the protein CASSEAKEETQYF.

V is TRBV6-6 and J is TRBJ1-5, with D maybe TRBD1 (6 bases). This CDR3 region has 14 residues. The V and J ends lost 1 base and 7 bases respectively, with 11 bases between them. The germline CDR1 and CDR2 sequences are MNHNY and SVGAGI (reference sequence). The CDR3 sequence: CASSYFGQGQPQHF. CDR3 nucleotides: TGTGCCAGCAGTTACTTCGGGCAGGGGCAGCCCCAGCATTTT.

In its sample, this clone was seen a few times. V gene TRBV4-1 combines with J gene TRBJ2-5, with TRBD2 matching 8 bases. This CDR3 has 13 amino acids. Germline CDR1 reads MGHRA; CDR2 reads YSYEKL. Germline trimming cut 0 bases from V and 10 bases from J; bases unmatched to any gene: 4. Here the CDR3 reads CASSQDPGGDQYF. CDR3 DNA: TGCGCCAGCAGCCAAGACCCGGGGGGGGACCAGTACTTC.